The 8 T cell receptor beta chains presented below share a single source sample, sequenced in a study of T cell changes during pregnancy in multiple sclerosis. Libraries were prepared by immunoSEQ multiplex PCR; TCRdb keeps only in-frame clonotypes and omits some of them. The data contain nearly 110,000 clones, approximately 90% of them seen just once; the ten biggest clones take up roughly 1.5%. The sample here was peripheral blood, taken after pregnancy. Every receptor here comes from a female donor with multiple sclerosis, enrolled in a pregnancy study.

The chain carries TRBV6-5 and TRBJ1-1, with D possibly TRBD1 on 5 matching bases. The CDR3 covers 14 residues. V lost 5 bases, J lost 5 bases, and 15 bases lay in between. Germline assignment: CDR1 MNHEY and CDR2 SVGAGI. The CDR3 sequence is CASSKGEVLTEAFF. Here the CDR3 DNA reads TGTGCCAGCAGTAAAGGGGAAGTGTTGACTGAAGCTTTCTTT.

The chain has TRBV5-1 and TRBJ1-1; the D gene is possibly TRBD1 (5 bases). From germline, CDR1 is SGHRS and CDR2 YFSETQ. CDR3 length: 15 amino acids. The germline V and J ends were trimmed by 1 base and 2 bases, with 12 bases remaining between them. DNA of the CDR3: TGCGCCAGCAGCTTGCGGCAGGGAAGAAACACTGAAGCTTTCTTT. This encodes CASSLRQGRNTEAFF.

The gene calls are TRBV30 and TRBJ1-4; possibly TRBD1 for D (6 bases). Germline V CDR1 and CDR2: GTSNPN, SVGIG (reference sequence). With 1 base removed from V and 8 bases from J, the gap between germline ends came to 11 bases. This CDR3 has 13 amino acids. The chain's CDR3 is CAWSGQVTEKLFF. The CDR3 DNA is TGTGCCTGGAGTGGACAGGTGACGGAAAAACTGTTTTTT.

The V and J genes are TRBV7-3 and TRBJ2-7; 7 bases match TRBD2. CDR1 is SGHTA and CDR2 is FQGTGA in the germline V gene. The length of the CDR3 is 13 residues. With 3 bases clipped from V and 5 bases from J, the junction kept 4 bases outside the gene matches. CDR3 sequence reads: CASSLRAGHEQYF. The DNA for the CDR3 is TGTGCCAGCAGCTTGCGAGCGGGGCACGAGCAGTACTTC.

The gene calls are TRBV5-6 and TRBJ2-1; D may be TRBD2 (6 bases). The germline CDR1 and CDR2 sequences are SGHDT and YYEEEE. Trimming took 6 bases from V and 8 from J, leaving 15 bases between them. This CDR3 region has 13 residues. The CDR3 DNA reads TGTGCCAGCACCTCCCTAGCGTCGGATGAGCAGTTCTTC. Its translation: CASTSLASDEQFF.

The chain joins TRBV21-1 to TRBJ1-2. TRBV21-1 constitutes a pseudogene. The CDR3 is 17 amino acids. CDR3 sequence reads: CASIIIFAPFSVYGYTF. CDR3 DNA sequence: TGTGCCAGCATCATAATTTTTGCCCCCTTTTCGGTCTATGGCTACACCTTC.

The chain uses TRBV6-1 and TRBJ1-6, with 9 bases lining up with TRBD1. With V trimmed by 3 bases and J by 7 bases, 4 bases remained unmatched. Germline CDR1 and CDR2: MNHNS and SASEGT. This CDR3 has 15 amino acids. The CDR3 DNA reads as TGTGCCAGCAGTGAGATGGGACAGGGCAATTCACCCCTCCACTTT. Translating gives CASSEMGQGNSPLHF.

In its sample, this clone was seen once. The chain is built from TRBV7-4 and TRBJ2-7; D call uncertain. Germline loops: CDR1 SGHVT, CDR2 SQSDAQ. Trimming left V 8 bases short and J 0 bases short, with 17 bases between. The CDR3 spans 15 residues. CDR3 nucleotides: TGTGCCAGCCCCCCCCTGTTTCTGGCCTCCTACGAGCAGTACTTC. Its protein is CASPPLFLASYEQYF.